This T cell receptor beta chain was found in a study of T-cell reconstitution after alpha-beta-depleted transplantation in children. Study-wide results and limits: Two months or so post-transplant, alpha-beta T cells reportedly derived from several hundred expanded graft clones. Diversity of TCRbeta at day 60 was high in some patients, arising from surviving recipient T cells and thymic progenitors. After one year, T-cell counts and TCRbeta diversity mostly came from new T cells.

There are many counts of this clonotype. Its specificity is not known. The germline CDR1 and CDR2 sequences are SQVTM and ANQGSEA. The trim removed 5 bases at V and 4 bases at J, leaving 11 bases unmatched. The CDR3 runs 16 residues. The TCRbeta library incorporated unique molecular identifiers. TCRdb re-called the PCR reads through MiXCR, storing one row per CDR3 protein. Of fewer than 40,000 distinct CDR3 sequences listed, approximately 6.9% are singletons. The sequence was obtained from a child under two years old who had a stem cell transplant for acute myeloid leukemia, so the T cells may come from the graft donor. The source material was peripheral blood, sampled 60 days after TCRalphabeta/CD19-depleted stem cell transplant. This chain joins TRBV29-1 and TRBJ1-2, with TRBD1 identical over 12 bases. CDR3 sequence: CSVPTGTGGPIYGYTF. For the CDR3, the DNA is TGCAGCGTTCCAACCGGGACAGGGGGCCCCATCTATGGCTACACCTTC. Full variable domain (remainder filled in from reference TRBV29-1 and TRBJ1-2): SAVISQKPSRDICQRGTSLTIQCQVDSQVTMMFWYRQQPGQSLTLIATANQGSEATYESGFVIDKFPISRPNLTFSTLTVSNMSPEDSSIYLCSVPTGTGGPIYGYTFGSGTRLTVV.